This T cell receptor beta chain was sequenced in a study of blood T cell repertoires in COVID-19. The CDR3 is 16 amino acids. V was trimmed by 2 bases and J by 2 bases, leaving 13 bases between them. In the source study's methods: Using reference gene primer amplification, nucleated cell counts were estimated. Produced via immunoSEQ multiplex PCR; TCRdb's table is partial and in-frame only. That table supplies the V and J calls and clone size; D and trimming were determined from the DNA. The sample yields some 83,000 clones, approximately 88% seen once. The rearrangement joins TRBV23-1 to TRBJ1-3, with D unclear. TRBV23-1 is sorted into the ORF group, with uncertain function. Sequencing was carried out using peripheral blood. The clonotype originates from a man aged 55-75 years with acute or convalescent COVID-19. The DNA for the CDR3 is TGCGCCAGCAGTCAAAAGTTCGGGGTAGCTGGAAACACCATATATTTT. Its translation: CASSQKFGVAGNTIYF.